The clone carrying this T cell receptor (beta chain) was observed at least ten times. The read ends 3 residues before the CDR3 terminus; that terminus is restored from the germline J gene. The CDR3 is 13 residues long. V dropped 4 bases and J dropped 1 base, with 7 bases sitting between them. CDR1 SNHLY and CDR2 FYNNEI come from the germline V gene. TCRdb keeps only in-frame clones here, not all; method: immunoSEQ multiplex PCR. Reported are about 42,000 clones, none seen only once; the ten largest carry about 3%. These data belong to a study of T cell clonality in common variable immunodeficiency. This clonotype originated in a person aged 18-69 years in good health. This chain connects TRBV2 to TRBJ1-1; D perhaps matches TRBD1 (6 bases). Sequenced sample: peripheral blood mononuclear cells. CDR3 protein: CASSGTANTEAFF. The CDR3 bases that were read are TGTGCCAGCAGTGGGACAGCGAACACTGAA.